The T cell receptor beta chain described here comes from a study of blood T cell repertoires in COVID-19. Study information: The origin of the acute and convalescent COVID-19 samples was the United States, Italy and Spain. The analysed material was cDNA or gDNA that came from T cells, B-cell-depleted T cells, or PBMCs.

In the original workflow: From reference gene primer amplification, estimates of nucleated cell counts were derived. Profiled with immunoSEQ multiplex PCR; TCRdb holds only in-frame clones, not every one. The DNA gave D and trimming, while V, J and clone size come from that table. Here the sample spans under 70,000 clones, 80% to 95% being singletons. Germline CDR1 and CDR2: SGHAT and FQNNGV. The V end was cut by 1 base, the J end by 4 bases, with 5 bases between. CDR3 length: 12 residues. The sequence was collected from an elderly man with acute or convalescent COVID-19. This chain connects TRBV11-2 to TRBJ2-7; no definite D call. Input material: peripheral blood. Written as DNA, the CDR3 is TGTGCCAGCAGCTTAGCAGGATACGAGCAGTACTTC. Protein sequence: CASSLAGYEQYF.